This T cell receptor (beta chain) was recovered during a study of T cell responses to AZD1222 COVID-19 vaccine. J was trimmed by 0 bases and V by 6 bases; bases with no gene match: 18. This CDR3 has 19 residues. Germline V lookup: CDR1 SGHRS, CDR2 YFSETQ. Only in-frame clones appear in the TCRdb table, and some are missing; sequencing was by immunoSEQ multiplex PCR. The profile covers 30,000 to 40,000 clones, with 75% to 85% appearing a single time and about 4% taken by the ten largest. The receptor was isolated from an adult who received the AZD1222 COVID-19 vaccine. The chain joins TRBV5-1 to TRBJ2-5, with 9 positions matching TRBD2. The material was peripheral blood, obtained 28 days after the second AZD1222 dose. Here the CDR3 DNA reads TGCGCCAGCACTATGAGGGGGGCTAGCGGGGTCATAGACCAAGAGACCCAGTACTTC. Protein product: CASTMRGASGVIDQETQYF.